These 18 T cell receptor beta chains originate from one sample sequenced in a study of T cell responses to AZD1222 COVID-19 vaccine. The repertoire was sequenced with immunoSEQ multiplex PCR; TCRdb's copy has only in-frame clones and lacks some. The table lists about 100,000 clones, about 87% of them singletons. Sequencing was performed on peripheral blood, taken on day 0 of AZD1222 vaccination. The receptors shown here come from an adult in good health.

This clone was recorded once. The chain has TRBV18 and TRBJ1-1; no clear D. The germline V gene encodes CDR1 KGHSH and CDR2 LQKENI. The germline V and J ends were trimmed by 4 bases and 1 base, with 16 bases remaining between them. The CDR3 extends over 16 amino acids. CDR3 sequence (DNA): TGTGCCAGCTCACTACTGGTGGACGTGCGGAACACTGAAGCTTTCTTT. Translated: CASSLLVDVRNTEAFF.

The rearrangement joins TRBV4-3 to TRBJ2-5; unclear D gene. V was shortened by 1 base and J by 0 bases, with 12 bases between the two germline ends. CDR1 and CDR2 (germline): LGHNA, YSLEER. The CDR3 spans 16 residues. In nucleotides, the CDR3 is TGCGCCAGCAGCCAAGGCGCGGTACGACACCAAGAGACCCAGTACTTC. Protein product: CASSQGAVRHQETQYF.

The chain couples TRBV29-1 to TRBJ2-2; weak D call: TRBD1 (6 bases). From germline, CDR1 is SQVTM and CDR2 ANQGSEA. This CDR3 spans 15 amino acids. Trimming pared 8 bases from V and 4 bases from J, leaving 20 bases between. The CDR3 loop is CSFFRRQGTTGELFF. In DNA form, the CDR3 reads TGCAGCTTTTTCCGACGGCAGGGGACCACCGGGGAGCTGTTTTTT.

The CDR3 here is CASSRTLLGYTF. For the CDR3, the DNA is TGTGCCAGCAGTCGGACCCTGTTGGGCTACACCTTC. This chain joins TRBV28 and TRBJ1-2; D is ambiguous. Germline V gene sequence: CDR1 MDHEN, CDR2 SYDVKM. CDR3 length: 12 amino acids. Trimming left V 5 bases short and J 8 bases short, with 12 bases between.

This rearrangement joins TRBV12-3 or TRBV12-4 to TRBJ2-3; TRBD2 matches 8 bases. V lost 7 bases to trimming and J lost 11 bases; unmatched junction nucleotides: 8. The CDR3 runs 12 residues. Here the CDR3 DNA reads TGTGCCAGCATCACTTTAGCGGGACTGCAGTATTTT. This translates into CASITLAGLQYF.

The chain joins TRBV19 to TRBJ1-5; the D is unclear. Germline loops: CDR1 LNHDA, CDR2 SQIVND (reference sequence). V was clipped by 5 bases and J by 0 bases, with 5 bases between them. This CDR3 spans 13 amino acids. The CDR3 bases are TGTGCCAGTAGTTTTAGTAGCAATCAGCCCCAGCATTTT. Amino acids: CASSFSSNQPQHF.

The chain is built from TRBV11-2 and TRBJ1-3; D not certain. CDR1 SGHAT and CDR2 FQNNGV come from the germline V gene. V was shortened by 5 bases and J by 4 bases, with 15 bases between the two germline ends. The CDR3 extends over 15 amino acids. The CDR3 spells CASSETGRAGNTIYF. The CDR3 DNA reads TGTGCCAGCAGCGAGACGGGCCGCGCCGGAAACACCATATATTTT.

This rearrangement joins TRBV4-3 to TRBJ1-2, with D perhaps matching TRBD1 (6 bases). With 4 bases removed from V and 3 bases from J, the gap between germline ends came to 12 bases. The CDR3 runs to 14 residues. Germline CDR1 reads LGHNA; CDR2 reads YSLEER. This CDR3 reads CASSRTGKDYGYTF. Here the CDR3 DNA reads TGCGCCAGCAGCCGAACAGGGAAGGACTATGGCTACACCTTC.

The chain combines TRBV5-1 with TRBJ1-1; D ambiguous. Germline V gene sequence: CDR1 SGHRS, CDR2 YFSETQ. This CDR3 is built from 16 residues. V lost 0 bases, J lost 0 bases, and 12 bases lay in between. The CDR3 loop is CASSLASGLMNTEAFF. In DNA, the CDR3 is TGCGCCAGCAGCTTGGCCAGTGGGCTTATGAACACTGAAGCTTTCTTT.

The gene calls are TRBV6-5 and TRBJ1-3, with D hard to call. In germline, CDR1 is MNHEY, CDR2 SVGAGI. The CDR3 has 14 residues. Trimming left V 2 bases short and J 8 bases short, with 13 bases between. CDR3 bases: TGTGCCAGCAGTTACACCTGGACCGGAGACACCATATATTTT. Translating gives CASSYTWTGDTIYF.

The V call is TRBV11-2, the J call TRBJ2-7; D is uncertain. With 2 bases removed from V and 3 bases from J, the gap between germline ends came to 8 bases. Looked up from germline, CDR1 is SGHAT and CDR2 is FQNNGV. The CDR3 sequence is 13 residues long. CDR3 in DNA: TGTGCCAGCAGCTTAAGGGCAGGCTACGAGCAGTACTTC. It translates to CASSLRAGYEQYF.

The V and J genes are TRBV28 and TRBJ1-2; TRBD1 matches at 7 bases. V shed 4 bases and J 4 bases; nucleotides not matched to a gene: 9. Germline CDR1 and CDR2: MDHEN and SYDVKM. The CDR3 spans 15 residues. The CDR3 sequence: CASSSGIWDSYGYTF. For the CDR3, the DNA is TGTGCCAGCAGTTCCGGGATTTGGGACAGCTATGGCTACACCTTC.

The J gene is TRBJ2-7, the V gene TRBV6-2 or TRBV6-3; D gene ambiguous. This CDR3 is 16 amino acids long. Germline CDR1 reads MNHEY; CDR2 reads SVGEGT. With 5 bases removed from V and 0 bases from J, the gap between germline ends came to 17 bases. The CDR3 is CASSRHGRPNSYEQYF. In DNA form, the CDR3 reads TGTGCCAGCAGTCGCCATGGGCGGCCGAACTCCTACGAGCAGTACTTC.

The CDR3 nucleotides are TGTGCCAGCAGCCTACAGGGATTGATTGGAAACACCATATATTTT. This translates into CASSLQGLIGNTIYF. The chain combines TRBV6-2 or TRBV6-3 with TRBJ1-3, with D possibly being TRBD1 (6 bases). Germline V gene sequence: CDR1 MNHEY, CDR2 SVGEGT. V was pared by 6 bases and J by 3 bases, with 15 bases between. The length of the CDR3 is 15 residues.

The rearrangement links TRBV5-6 to TRBJ1-2, with D possibly TRBD1 on 5 matching bases. With 1 base removed from V and 4 bases from J, the gap between germline ends came to 14 bases. Germline V gene lookup returns CDR1 SGHDT and CDR2 YYEEEE. The CDR3 is made up of 15 amino acids. The CDR3 region is CASSLPGFRGYGYTF. The CDR3 DNA follows: TGTGCCAGCAGCTTGCCAGGGTTCCGGGGCTATGGCTACACCTTC.

V usage is TRBV29-1 and J usage is TRBJ1-5; a possible D gene is TRBD1 (5 bases). Germline V lookup: CDR1 SQVTM, CDR2 ANQGSEA. Trimming removed 6 bases at V and 7 bases at J, with 16 bases between. This CDR3 has 13 residues. DNA of the CDR3: TGCAGCGTCTCCCTTGGGGACGGCCAGCCCCAGCATTTT. Translation gives CSVSLGDGQPQHF.

The V gene is TRBV5-6, the J gene TRBJ1-4; D is unresolved. V was pared by 0 bases and J by 7 bases, with 7 bases between. The CDR3 runs to 13 residues. Germline CDR1 SGHDT, CDR2 YYEEEE. CDR3 region: CASSLVGFEKLFF. The CDR3 DNA reads TGTGCCAGCAGCTTGGTGGGTTTTGAAAAACTGTTTTTT.

The CDR3: CASSVRAGASLSGYTF. The CDR3 region has the DNA TGTGCCAGCAGCGTACGGGCGGGGGCCAGTTTATCTGGCTACACCTTC. The chain recombines TRBV9 with TRBJ1-2, with D tentatively TRBD1 (6 bases). This CDR3 is built from 16 residues. Germline CDR1 and CDR2: SGDLS and YYNGEE. V was pared by 1 base and J by 7 bases, with 20 bases between.